This T cell receptor beta chain originates from a study of blood T cell repertoires in COVID-19. Study at large: Both acute and convalescent COVID-19 samples were obtained from the United States, Italy and Spain.

The repertoire was sequenced with immunoSEQ multiplex PCR; TCRdb's copy has only in-frame clones and lacks some. The sample gives about 330,000 clones, about 85% of which show up once; around 5.9% is in the top ten. The CDR3 has 14 amino acids. Germline CDR1 SGHVS, CDR2 FQNEAQ. Trimming took 5 bases from V and 2 from J, leaving 13 bases between them. Participant-given clinical history determined each cohort assignment. This sequence was found in a woman aged 30 to 39 who had recovered from COVID-19. The source material was PBMCs or T cells enriched from blood (not recorded which). This sequence joins TRBV7-8 and TRBJ2-7; a possible D gene is TRBD2 (5 bases). The CDR3 loop is CASSPAGVTYEQYF. The CDR3 region has the DNA TGTGCCAGCAGCCCTGCCGGGGTCACCTACGAGCAGTACTTC. Variable domain in full (rest from reference TRBV7-8 and TRBJ2-7): GAGVSQSPRYKVAKRGQDVALRCDPISGHVSLFWYQQALGQGPEFLTYFQNEAQLDKSGLPSDRFFAERPEGSVSTLKIQRTQQEDSAVYLCASSPAGVTYEQYFGPGTRLTVT.